This T cell receptor beta chain appears in the sequencing data of a study of T cells after yellow fever vaccination. Study in general: The authors prepared low-cell-number fractions using SMART-Seq v4 Ultra Low Input.

TCRdb reprocessed the 5' RACE reads via MiXCR and lists one record per CDR3 protein. The sample has roughly 4,400 distinct CDR3 sequences, over 3% seen once; the top ten hold about 60%. In this sample, this clonotype turned up many times. J gave up 4 bases and V 5 bases, and 7 bases lay outside the gene matches. There are 13 residues in the CDR3. Germline V gene lookup returns CDR1 DFQATT and CDR2 SNEGSKA (reference sequence). The sequencing here drew on PBMCs, either bulk or a sorted T-cell subset (CD4+, CD8+, memory, or dextramer-sorted; not recorded which), taken 15 days after the yellow fever booster vaccination. J is TRBJ2-5 and V is TRBV20-1, with TRBD2 matching 7 bases. The sequence derives from a man aged 30 to 39 who received the YFV17D yellow fever vaccine. The CDR3 DNA reads TGCAGTGCTGGGGGGGGGGGTCGAGAGACCCAGTACTTC. Amino acid sequence: CSAGGGGRETQYF.